Listed here are 25 T cell receptor beta chains from one sample, sequenced in a study of response to subunit inactivated influenza vaccine. TCRdb processed the RT-PCR reads anew with MiXCR; each CDR3 protein has one entry. In the table there are 400,000 to 550,000 distinct CDR3 sequences, 25% of which are singletons. The source material was CD4+ T cells sorted from PBMCs, sampled 5 to 6 days after vaccination. These receptors all come from a man in his fifties or sixties who received an inactivated influenza vaccine.

This clonotype was picked up a small number of times. V gene TRBV20-1 combines with J gene TRBJ2-6; tentatively, D is TRBD1 (5 bases). This CDR3 spans 19 amino acids. The germline V gene encodes CDR1 DFQATT and CDR2 SNEGSKA (reference sequence). Trimming stripped 0 bases from V and 1 base from J, with 19 bases between. CDR3 nucleotides: TGCAGTGCTAGAGATCTCGTGTCAGGGATAGGGTCTGGGGCCAACGTCCTGACTTTC. This gives the protein CSARDLVSGIGSGANVLTF.

The rearrangement links TRBV10-3 to TRBJ1-1, with no clear D. The germline CDR1 and CDR2 sequences are ENHRY and SYGVKD. This CDR3 comprises 15 residues. Trimming took 4 bases from V and 0 from J, leaving 12 bases between them. The CDR3 DNA reads TGTGCCATCAGTGCCGTGGGAGACCTGAACACTGAAGCTTTCTTT. Protein sequence: CAISAVGDLNTEAFF.

A few counts support this clonotype. The chain carries TRBV21-1 and TRBJ2-2; the table calls TRBD1, which could not be checked here. TRBV21-1 is labeled a pseudogene. The CDR3 is 19 amino acids. The CDR3 sequence: CASSINRDRGMRLAGELFF. The CDR3 nucleotides read TGTGCCAGCAGCATCAACCGGGACAGGGGAATGAGGCTTGCCGGGGAGCTGTTTTTT.

This clonotype came up a few times. CDR3 in amino acids: CAWRPDRNTGELFF. The CDR3 DNA reads TGTGCCTGGCGGCCAGACAGGAACACCGGGGAGCTGTTTTTT. J is TRBJ2-2 and V is TRBV30; weak D call: TRBD1 (5 bases). The germline gives CDR1 GTSNPN, CDR2 SVGIG (reference sequence). The CDR3 runs 14 residues. Trimming stripped 5 bases from V and 1 base from J, with 11 bases between. The full variable domain, rest sourced from reference TRBV30 and TRBJ2-2, is SQTIHQWPATLVQPVGSPLSLECTVEGTSNPNLYWYRQAAGRGLQLLFYSVGIGQISSEVPQNLSASRPQDRQFILSSKKLLLSDSGFYLCAWRPDRNTGELFFGEGSRLTVL.

J is TRBJ1-4 and V is TRBV13; 12 bases line up with TRBD1. Germline-derived CDR1 and CDR2 are PRHDT and FYEKMQ (reference sequence). Losses at the gene ends were 2 bases for V and 10 bases for J; bases not matched to a gene: 2. CDR3 length: 14 amino acids. As DNA, the CDR3 is TGTGCCAGCAGCTTAAGGGACAGGGGGCGAAAACTGTTTTTT. Its protein is CASSLRDRGRKLFF. Full variable domain (rest looked up from reference TRBV13 and TRBJ1-4): AAGVIQSPRHLIKEKRETATLKCYPIPRHDTVYWYQQGPGQDPQFLISFYEKMQSDKGSIPDRFSAQQFSDYHSELNMSSLELGDSALYFCASSLRDRGRKLFFGSGTQLSVL.

This clonotype was counted a few times. The gene calls are TRBV7-9 and TRBJ1-1; 7 bases line up with TRBD1. The V and J ends lost 2 bases and 6 bases, in that order; junction bases with no gene match: 6. From germline, CDR1 is SEHNR and CDR2 FQNEAQ (reference sequence). The CDR3 covers 14 residues. The CDR3 is CASSLQGEGAEAFF. The CDR3 region has the DNA TGTGCCAGCAGCTTACAGGGGGAAGGCGCTGAAGCTTTCTTT.

The J gene is TRBJ1-2, the V gene TRBV28; D is possibly TRBD1 (5 bases). Trimming cost V 2 bases and J 6 bases, with 13 bases left between them. The germline V gene has CDR1 MDHEN and CDR2 SYDVKM. The CDR3 spans 14 residues. CDR3 protein: CASSLSAGLDGYTF. CDR3 sequence (DNA): TGTGCCAGCAGTTTAAGCGCAGGGTTGGATGGCTACACCTTC.

This clonotype was counted a few times. As DNA, the CDR3 is TGTGCCAGCAGTTTAATGTGGGGGTCACGGGAGACCCAGTACTTC. As protein: CASSLMWGSRETQYF. This chain joins TRBV27 and TRBJ2-5; D possibly uses TRBD1 or TRBD2 (5 bases each). Germline CDR1 MNHEY, CDR2 SMNVEV (reference sequence). This CDR3 is built from 15 residues. Deletions cut 2 bases from V and 5 bases from J, with 15 bases between.

In DNA form, the CDR3 reads TGTGCCAGCAGCAAGGAAGGGACTAGCGGCCACAATGAGCAGTTCTTC. This codes for CASSKEGTSGHNEQFF. V is TRBV7-3 and J is TRBJ2-1; TRBD2 aligns across 11 bases. CDR1 is SGHTA, CDR2 FQGTGA, per germline. The J segment lost 5 bases and the V segment lost 5 bases, leaving 8 bases of the junction unmatched. The CDR3 length is 16 residues.

As concerns this clonotype: It may be a read error: a sequence one base away is much more abundant. The chain couples TRBV20-1 to TRBJ1-2, with 8 bases that match TRBD1. Germline V gives CDR1 DFQATT, CDR2 SNEGSKA (reference sequence). This CDR3 has 16 amino acids. The CDR3 sequence is CCASGGSRGRNYGYTF. The CDR3 DNA follows: TGCTGTGCTAGTGGCGGATCCAGGGGGCGAAACTATGGCTACACCTTC.

The chain links TRBV15 to TRBJ2-7, with TRBD2 matching 7 bases. The CDR3 sequence is 14 residues long. Germline lookup yields CDR1 LNHNV and CDR2 YYDKDF (reference sequence). With V trimmed by 8 bases and J by 2 bases, 9 bases remained unmatched. In nucleotides, the CDR3 is TGTGCCACCGCCGCCTGGGGGGGGACCTACGAGCAGTACTTC. Amino acid sequence: CATAAWGGTYEQYF.

This chain joins TRBV12-3 or TRBV12-4 and TRBJ1-2; D is unclear. Trimming removed 6 bases at V and 6 bases at J, with 17 bases between. The length of the CDR3 is 14 residues. CDR3 bases: TGTGCCAGCAGCCGGGGTAGGGCCACGGATGGCTACACCTTC. This encodes CASSRGRATDGYTF.

The chain is built from TRBV7-2 and TRBJ2-7, with TRBD1 matching 12 bases. The CDR3 length is 15 residues. The V and J ends lost 7 bases and 7 bases, in that order; junction bases with no gene match: 11. Germline values: CDR1 SGHTA, CDR2 FQGNSA. CDR3 amino acids: CASTLSGTGGGEQYF. In DNA form, the CDR3 reads TGTGCCAGCACCTTGAGTGGGACAGGGGGCGGGGAGCAGTACTTC. Based on the CDR3 plus reference TRBV7-2 and TRBJ2-7, the full variable domain is GAGVSQSPSNKVTEKGKDVELRCDPISGHTALYWYRQSLGQGLEFLIYFQGNSAPDKSGLPSDRFSAERTGGSVSTLTIQRTQQEDSAVYLCASTLSGTGGGEQYFGPGTRLTVT.

The CDR3 region has the DNA TGTGCCAGCAGCTCCGTAGCTTCTTCGCAGTTCTTC. It is translated as CASSSVASSQFF. The rearrangement uses TRBV7-2 and TRBJ2-1; D gene ambiguous. V was shortened by 4 bases and J by 12 bases, with 13 bases between the two germline ends. Germline assignment: CDR1 SGHTA and CDR2 FQGNSA. This CDR3 has 12 amino acids.

This clonotype was detected only a few times. The chain carries TRBV5-1 and TRBJ2-7; 7 bases line up with TRBD2. Germline V gives CDR1 SGHRS, CDR2 YFSETQ. The CDR3 extends over 16 amino acids. With V trimmed by 10 bases and J by 1 base, 17 bases remained unmatched. This chain's CDR3 is CAGGERDSQWSYEQYF. Written as DNA, the CDR3 is TGCGCCGGAGGTGAGCGGGACTCCCAGTGGTCCTACGAGCAGTACTTC.

This clonotype turned up a few times. The V gene is TRBV12-3 or TRBV12-4, the J gene TRBJ1-2, with unresolved D. V lost 0 bases, J lost 2 bases, and 13 bases lay in between. This CDR3 spans 16 amino acids. In DNA, the CDR3 is TGTGCCAGCAGTTTAGCGCTTTGGGGATTGAACTATGGCTACACCTTC. Translated: CASSLALWGLNYGYTF.

This clonotype was counted only a few times. The chain couples TRBV20-1 to TRBJ2-7, with TRBD1 identical over 9 bases. The CDR3 extends over 13 amino acids. The V segment lost 5 bases and the J segment 3 bases; nucleotides outside the gene matches: 5. CDR1 and CDR2 from the germline V gene are DFQATT and SNEGSKA (reference sequence). This CDR3 reads CSARSDRGYEQYF. The CDR3 coding sequence is TGCAGTGCTCGATCGGACAGGGGCTACGAGCAGTACTTC.

The chain has TRBV5-1 and TRBJ2-1, with 7 bases matching TRBD2. Germline assignment: CDR1 SGHRS and CDR2 YFSETQ. J was trimmed by 7 bases and V by 1 base; bases with no gene match: 8. The CDR3 loop spans 15 amino acids. Here the CDR3 DNA reads TGCGCCAGCAGCTTGTTTCCAGCGGGGTGGAATGAGCAGTTCTTC. Its protein product is CASSLFPAGWNEQFF.

V gene TRBV7-3 combines with J gene TRBJ2-1; 7 bases agree with TRBD2. Per germline, CDR1 SGHTA and CDR2 FQGTGA. The trim removed 3 bases at V and 8 bases at J, leaving 4 bases unmatched. There are 13 residues in the CDR3. CDR3: CASSFVGGDEQFF. CDR3 bases: TGTGCCAGCAGCTTCGTGGGGGGGGATGAGCAGTTCTTC.

The chain carries TRBV18 and TRBJ2-1; 9 nucleotides align to TRBD2. V was pared by 3 bases and J by 0 bases, with 3 bases of the junction left unmatched. Looked up from germline, CDR1 is KGHSH and CDR2 is LQKENI. The CDR3 runs to 16 residues. CDR3 residues: CASSPRAGGSYNEQFF. The CDR3 DNA is TGTGCCAGCTCACCCCGAGCGGGAGGCTCCTACAATGAGCAGTTCTTC.

This clonotype has a count of ten or more. The chain employs TRBV29-1 and TRBJ1-3; D unresolved. Trimming stripped 7 bases from V and 0 bases from J, with 7 bases between. Germline V gene sequence: CDR1 SQVTM, CDR2 ANQGSEA. The CDR3 is made up of 12 amino acids. Here the CDR3 DNA reads TGCAGCGCCCGGTCCTCTGGAAACACCATATATTTT. This sequence encodes CSARSSGNTIYF.

This clonotype occurred a few times. The chain has TRBV5-6 and TRBJ2-5; D gene uncertain. Trimming left V 2 bases short and J 3 bases short, with 11 bases between. The CDR3 covers 14 residues. The V gene's germline CDR1 is SGHDT and CDR2 YYEEEE. The DNA of the CDR3 is TGTGCCAGCAGCTTAGGATCCTCCGAAGAGACCCAGTACTTC. Translated: CASSLGSSEETQYF.

There are many counts of this clonotype. This sequence joins TRBV12-3 or TRBV12-4 and TRBJ2-5; TRBD1 matches 7 bases. J gave up 3 bases and V 1 base, and 2 bases lay outside the gene matches. This CDR3 region has 14 residues. The CDR3 DNA sequence: TGTGCCAGCAGTTTAGGAGGGGGCGAAGAGACCCAGTACTTC. Residues: CASSLGGGEETQYF.

V usage is TRBV5-1 and J usage is TRBJ2-3; 10 bases are shared with TRBD1. V gave up 1 base and J gave up 0 bases; unmatched junction bases: 8. Per germline, CDR1 SGHRS and CDR2 YFSETQ. CDR3 length: 18 amino acids. As DNA, the CDR3 is TGCGCCAGCAGCTTGCCCACCGGGACAGGGGCTAGCACAGATACGCAGTATTTT. Protein product: CASSLPTGTGASTDTQYF.

The chain links TRBV2 to TRBJ2-5; D may be TRBD1 or TRBD2 (5 bases each). The V end was cut by 5 bases, the J end by 5 bases, with 18 bases between. The CDR3 loop spans 15 amino acids. The V gene's germline CDR1 is SNHLY and CDR2 FYNNEI. The CDR3 sequence is CASSLSGSRRETQYF. The CDR3 bases are TGTGCCAGCAGTCTCTCAGGGTCGCGGAGGGAGACCCAGTACTTC.